This passage covers 2 T cell receptor beta chains from one sample sequenced in a study of CD8+CD57+ T cells in acquired aplastic anemia. Selection for sequencing was limited to patients who had shown CD8+CD57+ cell expansion by flow cytometry. Genomic DNA was employed as the template in profiling TCR beta VDJ and CDR3. TCRdb re-analysed the reads in MiXCR, keeping a single row per CDR3 protein. The table records 110,000 or so distinct CDR3 sequences, approximately 61% of them present only once. The sequencing input was sorted CD4+, CD8+, or CD8+CD57+ T cells (not recorded which) from PBMCs. The receptor source for this set is a human donor with aplastic anemia.

V usage is TRBV13 and J usage is TRBJ1-2; 9 nucleotides align to TRBD1. V lost 4 bases, J lost 3 bases, and 9 bases stayed unmatched. Germline V gives CDR1 PRHDT, CDR2 FYEKMQ (reference sequence). This CDR3 spans 16 amino acids. For the CDR3, the DNA is TGTGCCAGCAGCTCCTCCGGGACAGGGACGTACTATGGCTACACCTTC. This encodes CASSSSGTGTYYGYTF.

This clonotype was found many times. The J gene is TRBJ2-7, the V gene TRBV29-1, with D possibly being TRBD1 (6 bases). V was trimmed by 5 bases and J by 4 bases, leaving 9 bases between them. Germline CDR1 and CDR2: SQVTM and ANQGSEA. The CDR3 has 11 residues. CDR3 region: CSVFQGYEQYF. The DNA for the CDR3 is TGCAGCGTTTTTCAGGGGTACGAGCAGTACTTC.